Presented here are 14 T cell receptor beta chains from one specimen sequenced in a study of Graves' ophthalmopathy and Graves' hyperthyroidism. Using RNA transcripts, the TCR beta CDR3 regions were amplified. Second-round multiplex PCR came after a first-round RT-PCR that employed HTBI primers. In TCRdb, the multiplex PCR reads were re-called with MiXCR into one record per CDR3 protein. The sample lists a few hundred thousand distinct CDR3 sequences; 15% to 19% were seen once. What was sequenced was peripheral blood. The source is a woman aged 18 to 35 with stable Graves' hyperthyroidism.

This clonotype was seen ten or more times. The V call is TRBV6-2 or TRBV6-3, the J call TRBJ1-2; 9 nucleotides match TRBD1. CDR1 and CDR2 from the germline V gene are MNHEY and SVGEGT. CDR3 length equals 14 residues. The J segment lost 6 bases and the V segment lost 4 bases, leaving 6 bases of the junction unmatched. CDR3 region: CASSSPGQGDGYTF. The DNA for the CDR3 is TGTGCCAGCAGTTCGCCGGGACAGGGAGATGGCTACACCTTC.

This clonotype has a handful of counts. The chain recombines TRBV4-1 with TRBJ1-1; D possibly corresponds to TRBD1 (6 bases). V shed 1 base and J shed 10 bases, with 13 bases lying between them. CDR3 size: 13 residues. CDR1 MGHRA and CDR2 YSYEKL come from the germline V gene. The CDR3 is CASSQVGGTAAFF. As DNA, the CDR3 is TGCGCCAGCAGCCAAGTAGGGGGTACGGCAGCTTTCTTT.

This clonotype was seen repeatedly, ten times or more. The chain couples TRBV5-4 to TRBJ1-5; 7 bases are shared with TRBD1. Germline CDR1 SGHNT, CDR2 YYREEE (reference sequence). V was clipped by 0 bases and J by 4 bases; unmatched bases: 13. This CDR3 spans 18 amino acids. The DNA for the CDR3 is TGTGCCAGCAGCTTGGACAACCCGAGACAGGGATTTAATCAGCCCCAGCATTTT. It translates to CASSLDNPRQGFNQPQHF. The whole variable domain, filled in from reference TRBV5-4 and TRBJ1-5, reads ETGVTQSPTHLIKTRGQQVTLRCSSQSGHNTVSWYQQALGQGPQFIFQYYREEENGRGNFPPRFSGLQFPNYSSELNVNALELDDSALYLCASSLDNPRQGFNQPQHFGDGTRLSIL.

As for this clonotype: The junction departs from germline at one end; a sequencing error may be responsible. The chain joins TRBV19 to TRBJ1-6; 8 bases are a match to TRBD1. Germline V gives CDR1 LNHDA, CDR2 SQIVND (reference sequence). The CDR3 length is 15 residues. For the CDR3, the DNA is TGTGCCAGTAAAACACAGGGGGGGAGAGATTCGCCCCTCCACTTT. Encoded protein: CASKTQGGRDSPLHF.

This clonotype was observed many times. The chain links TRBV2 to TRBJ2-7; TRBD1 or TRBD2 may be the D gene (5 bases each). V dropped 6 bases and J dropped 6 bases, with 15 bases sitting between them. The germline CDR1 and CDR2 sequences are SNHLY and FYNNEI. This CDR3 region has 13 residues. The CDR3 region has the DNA TGTGCCAGCAGGGCCGTCGGGACCGGCGAGCAGTACTTC. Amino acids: CASRAVGTGEQYF.

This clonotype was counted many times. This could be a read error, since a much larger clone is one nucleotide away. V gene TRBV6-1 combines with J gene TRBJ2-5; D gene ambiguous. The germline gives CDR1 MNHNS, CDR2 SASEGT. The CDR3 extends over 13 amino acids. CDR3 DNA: TGTGCCAGCAGTGAAGGGCAGAGAGAGACCAAGTACTTC. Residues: CASSEGQRETKYF.

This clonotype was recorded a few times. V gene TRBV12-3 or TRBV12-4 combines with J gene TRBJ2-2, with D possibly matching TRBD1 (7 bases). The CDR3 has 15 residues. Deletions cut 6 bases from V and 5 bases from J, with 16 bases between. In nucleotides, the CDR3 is TGTGCCAGCAGGATAATTTCAGGGGGGACCGGGGAGCTGTTTTTT. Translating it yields CASRIISGGTGELFF.

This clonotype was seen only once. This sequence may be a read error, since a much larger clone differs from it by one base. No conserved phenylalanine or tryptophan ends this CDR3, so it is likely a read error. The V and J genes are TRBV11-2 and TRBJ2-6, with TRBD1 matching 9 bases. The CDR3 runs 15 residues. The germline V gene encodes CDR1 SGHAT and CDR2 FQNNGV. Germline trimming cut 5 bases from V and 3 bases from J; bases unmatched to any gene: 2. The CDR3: CASSRQGVGANVLTL. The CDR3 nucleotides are TGTGCCAGCAGCCGACAGGGGGTTGGGGCCAACGTCCTGACTCTC.

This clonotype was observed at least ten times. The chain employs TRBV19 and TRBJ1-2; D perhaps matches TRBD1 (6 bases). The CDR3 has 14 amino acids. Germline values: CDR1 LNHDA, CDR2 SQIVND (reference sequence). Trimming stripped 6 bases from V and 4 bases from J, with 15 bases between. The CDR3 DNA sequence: TGTGCCAGTAGGGACAGTCTTACGGTCTATGGCTACACCTTC. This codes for CASRDSLTVYGYTF.

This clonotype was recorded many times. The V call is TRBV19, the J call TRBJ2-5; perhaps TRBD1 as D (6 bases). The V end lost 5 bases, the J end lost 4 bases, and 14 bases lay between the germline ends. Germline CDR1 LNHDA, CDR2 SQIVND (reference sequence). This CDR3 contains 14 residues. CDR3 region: CASSFSGEGETQYF. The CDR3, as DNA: TGTGCCAGTAGTTTTTCAGGGGAAGGAGAGACCCAGTACTTC.

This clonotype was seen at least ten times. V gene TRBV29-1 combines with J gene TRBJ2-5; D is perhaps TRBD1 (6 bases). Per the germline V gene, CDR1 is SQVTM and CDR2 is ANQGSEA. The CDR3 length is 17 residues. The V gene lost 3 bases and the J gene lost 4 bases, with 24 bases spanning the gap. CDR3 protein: CSVDPIPTGGLGETQYF. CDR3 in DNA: TGCAGCGTTGATCCCATCCCCACTGGGGGCCTTGGAGAGACCCAGTACTTC.

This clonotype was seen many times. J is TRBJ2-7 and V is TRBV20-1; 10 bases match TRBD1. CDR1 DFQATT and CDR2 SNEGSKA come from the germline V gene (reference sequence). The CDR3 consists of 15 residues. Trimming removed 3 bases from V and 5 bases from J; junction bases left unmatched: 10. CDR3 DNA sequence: TGCAGTGCTAGTGGGCGCCGGGACAGGGGCAACGAGCAGTACTTC. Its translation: CSASGRRDRGNEQYF.

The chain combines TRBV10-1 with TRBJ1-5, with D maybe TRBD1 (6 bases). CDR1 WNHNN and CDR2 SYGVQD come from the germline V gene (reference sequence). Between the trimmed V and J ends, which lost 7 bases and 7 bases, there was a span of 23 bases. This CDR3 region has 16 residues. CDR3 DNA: TGCGCCAGCACTGACGTATCCTTTCAGGGGAACCAGCCCCAGCATTTT. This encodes CASTDVSFQGNQPQHF.

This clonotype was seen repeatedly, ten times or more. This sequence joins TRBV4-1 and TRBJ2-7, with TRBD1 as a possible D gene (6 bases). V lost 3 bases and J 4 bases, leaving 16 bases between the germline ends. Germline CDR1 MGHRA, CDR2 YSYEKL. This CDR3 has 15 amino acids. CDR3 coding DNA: TGCGCCAGCAGCCAGGGAGTGGACAGATCTTACGAGCAGTACTTC. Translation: CASSQGVDRSYEQYF.